A selection of T cell receptor beta chains follows, all from one sample in a study of cytomegalovirus exposure and HLA in healthy donors. Some clones are missing from TCRdb's copy, which holds only in-frame ones; the method was immunoSEQ multiplex PCR. This sample has roughly 200,000 clones; just over 75% occur once, and the top ten carry about 1.9%. Sequencing input: PBMCs. These receptor sequences come from a young man in good health and CMV-seronegative. Both conserved end residues are part of each CDR3. The D gene is left open where the match is weak. Only some rows state a clone size, as once, few, many or a class for expanded clones.

j_call clone_size d_call v_call cdr3_nt cdr3_aa
TRBJ2-1 few TRBD2 TRBV6-5 TGTGCCAGCAGTTTCACTAGCGGGTTCTACAATGAGCAGTTCTTC CASSFTSGFYNEQFF
TRBJ1-3 NA TRBD1 TRBV19 TGTGCCAGTAGTATATATAGGGGGTTGACAGGGTTTTACACCATATATTTT CASSIYRGLTGFYTIYF
TRBJ2-5 once TRBD1 TRBV27 TGTGCCAGCAGTTTTGGGTCAGGGGGCGAAGAGACCCAGTACTTC CASSFGSGGEETQYF
TRBJ1-2 few TRBD1 TRBV7-9 TGTGCCAGCAGCTCCAGGACAGGGAGATATGGCTACACCTTC CASSSRTGRYGYTF
TRBJ1-6 NA TRBD1 TRBV27 TGTGCCAGCAGTCCATTACAGGGGAGTGGGAATTCACCCCTCCACTTT CASSPLQGSGNSPLHF
TRBJ1-2 NA NA TRBV5-6 TGTGCCAGCCATCGCGAGTACTATGGCTACACCTTC CASHREYYGYTF
TRBJ2-2 NA NA TRBV28 TGTGCCAGCTTCGGCGGGTGGGGTAACACCGGGGAGCTGTTTTTT CASFGGWGNTGELFF
TRBJ1-5 NA NA TRBV2 TGTGCCAGCAGTGAAGGTGGACAGAAAAATCAGCCCCAGCATTTT CASSEGGQKNQPQHF
TRBJ2-7 NA NA TRBV19 TGTGCCAGTAGGGGCAGGGTTAGCAACGAGCAGTACTTC CASRGRVSNEQYF
TRBJ1-2 once NA TRBV27 TGTGCCAGCAGTCTGACAATCACCGGATATGGCTACACCTTC CASSLTITGYGYTF
TRBJ2-3 NA TRBD2 TRBV27 TGTGCCAGCAATCCAGGGCTAGCGGATCCCACAGATACGCAGTATTTT CASNPGLADPTDTQYF
TRBJ1-1 NA NA TRBV7-3 TGTGCCAGCAGCGTGGGACATAACACTGAAGCTTTCTTT CASSVGHNTEAFF
TRBJ2-7 once TRBD2 TRBV6-5 TGTGCCAGCAGTAGCGGGAGTGGCTACGAGCAGTACTTC CASSSGSGYEQYF
TRBJ1-2 NA NA TRBV6-1 TGTGCCAGCAGTGAAGCGAGGTTTACCTACTATGGCTACACCTTC CASSEARFTYYGYTF
TRBJ1-1 NA NA TRBV5-1 TGCGCCAGCAGCTCGGAAGGACAGCCGAGAAACACTGAAGCTTTCTTT CASSSEGQPRNTEAFF
TRBJ2-2 NA TRBD1 TRBV4-2 TGTGCCAGCAGCCAAGAGGGTATCGCCAGGGGGCGAATAGTCGCCGGGGAGCTGTTTTTT CASSQEGIARGRIVAGELFF
TRBJ2-1 NA TRBD2 TRBV4-1 TGCGCCAGCAGCCAAGATGAGGGAGCGGGAGGGCCTTACAATGAGCAGTTCTTC CASSQDEGAGGPYNEQFF
TRBJ2-7 NA TRBD1 TRBV7-9 TGTGCCAGCAGCCAGGGTCGGGGGACAGGGTCCTACGAGCAGTACTTC CASSQGRGTGSYEQYF
TRBJ1-2 NA TRBD1 TRBV2 TGTGCCAGCGAACCCCCGGGACAGGGGACTAACTATGGCTACACCTTC CASEPPGQGTNYGYTF
TRBJ2-6 few TRBD2 TRBV18 TGTGCCAGCTCACCGTTTAGCGGGAGGGCGTCTGGGGCCAACGTCCTGACTTTC CASSPFSGRASGANVLTF
TRBJ2-7 once NA TRBV7-9 TGTGCCAGCAGCTTAGGGGCAGGGTCCTACGAGCAGTACTTC CASSLGAGSYEQYF
TRBJ1-1 NA NA TRBV20-1 TGCAGTGCTATGGCCAACACTGAAGCTTTCTTT CSAMANTEAFF
TRBJ2-7 NA NA TRBV6-5 TGTGCCAGCAGTTATTCCCCGACTGTTACCTACGAGCAGTACTTC CASSYSPTVTYEQYF
TRBJ2-7 NA TRBD2 TRBV28 TGTGCCAGCAGTGACTCTAGCGGACCTAACTACGAGCAGTACTTC CASSDSSGPNYEQYF
TRBJ2-7 NA NA TRBV4-2 TGTGCCAGCAGCCTAGGGGCCTCCTACGAGCAGTACTTC CASSLGASYEQYF
TRBJ1-1 NA NA TRBV30 TGTGCCTGGAGCCCCCAGGGTAGGAACACTGAAGCTTTCTTT CAWSPQGRNTEAFF
TRBJ1-4 NA TRBD1 TRBV16 TGTGCCAGCAGCCGGGACAGGGACGAAAAACTGTTTTTT CASSRDRDEKLFF
TRBJ2-1 few TRBD2 TRBV28 TGTGCCAGCAGTCCATCGGGAGGCTACAATGAGCAGTTCTTC CASSPSGGYNEQFF
TRBJ2-4 NA TRBD2 TRBV27 TGTGCCAGCACGGCCGGGACTAGCGGCAAAAACATTCAGTACTTC CASTAGTSGKNIQYF
TRBJ1-5 NA NA TRBV15 TGTGCCACACAGCCGGACAGTTATAGCAATCAGCCCCAGCATTTT CATQPDSYSNQPQHF
TRBJ1-1 NA NA TRBV6-1 TGTGCCAGCAGTGAATTTTCGGCGGGGGGTACTGAAGCTTTCTTT CASSEFSAGGTEAFF
TRBJ2-3 NA TRBD2 TRBV10-2 TGCGCCACCTCGGGACTAGCGGTAACCGAACATCAGGATACGCAGTATTTT CATSGLAVTEHQDTQYF